This T cell receptor (beta chain) was profiled in a study of follicular helper T cells after annual influenza vaccination. Across the study: For some subjects, blood spans the 2013-2014, 2014-2015 and 2015-2016 annual vaccinations.

This clone appeared a single time. The antigen is undetermined. Time point meaning: 2015-2016 season, pre-vaccination. Each time point used roughly 40 to 110 mL of blood. Sorted cTfh were non-naive CD4+CXCR5+PD-1+, either ICOS+CD38+ or ICOS-CD38-. Trimming removed 2 bases at V and 7 bases at J, with 10 bases between. CDR1 SGHNT and CDR2 YYREEE come from the germline V gene (reference sequence). The CDR3 extends over 13 amino acids. Findings and caveats of the study: Yearly vaccinations repeatedly recalled conserved clonotypes in ICOS+CD38+ cTfh.

Some clones are missing from TCRdb's copy, which holds only in-frame ones; the method was immunoSEQ multiplex PCR. The repertoire holds 9,500 to 15,000 clones, with about 80% as singletons. The starting material was CXCR5+ CD38- circulating T follicular helper cells from blood, obtained on the day of influenza vaccination. Subset described: circulating Tfh, non-naive CD4+CXCR5+PD-1+ (ICOS+CD38+ or ICOS-CD38-). The source is an adult who received the influenza vaccine. The chain uses TRBV5-4 and TRBJ2-4; tentative D call: TRBD1 (6 bases). This CDR3 reads CASSFTGMNIQYF. The DNA of the CDR3 is TGTGCCAGCAGCTTTACAGGGATGAACATTCAGTACTTC.